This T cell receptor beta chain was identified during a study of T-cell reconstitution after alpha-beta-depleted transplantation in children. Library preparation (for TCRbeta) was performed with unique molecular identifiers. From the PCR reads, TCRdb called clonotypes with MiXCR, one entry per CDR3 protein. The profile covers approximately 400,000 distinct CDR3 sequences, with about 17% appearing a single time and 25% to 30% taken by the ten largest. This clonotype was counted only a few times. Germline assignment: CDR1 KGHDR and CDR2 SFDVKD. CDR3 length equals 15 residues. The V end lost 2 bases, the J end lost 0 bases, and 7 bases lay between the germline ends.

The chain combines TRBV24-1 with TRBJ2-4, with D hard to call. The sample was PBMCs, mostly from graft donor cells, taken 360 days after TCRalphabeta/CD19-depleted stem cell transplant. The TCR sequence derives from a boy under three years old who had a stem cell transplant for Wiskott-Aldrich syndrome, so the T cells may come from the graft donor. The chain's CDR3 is CATSDSVRAKNIQYF. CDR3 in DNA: TGTGCCACCAGTGATTCGGTCCGAGCCAAAAACATTCAGTACTTC.